The clone carrying this T cell receptor (beta chain) has more than one count but fewer than ten. This specimen belongs to a study of patients and donors after allogeneic stem cell transplantation. TCRdb fed the RT-PCR reads into MiXCR, producing one record per CDR3 protein. The sample records 200,000 to 250,000 distinct CDR3 sequences, less than 15% being singletons. This CDR3 region has 16 residues. Per germline, CDR1 SGHNT and CDR2 YYREEE (reference sequence). Trimming removed 0 bases at V and 2 bases at J, with 12 bases between. J is TRBJ1-5 and V is TRBV5-4; no clear D. This TCR came from a human donor who was either an allogeneic HSCT recipient or a stem cell or donor lymphocyte infusion donor (not recorded which). It is not recorded whose cells these are; they may come from a transplant donor. Input material: blood, either unsorted or a sorted T cell fraction (not recorded which). The CDR3 DNA sequence: TGTGCCAGCAGCTTGGATGGAGTTGGTGGCAATCAGCCCCAGCATTTT. This encodes CASSLDGVGGNQPQHF.